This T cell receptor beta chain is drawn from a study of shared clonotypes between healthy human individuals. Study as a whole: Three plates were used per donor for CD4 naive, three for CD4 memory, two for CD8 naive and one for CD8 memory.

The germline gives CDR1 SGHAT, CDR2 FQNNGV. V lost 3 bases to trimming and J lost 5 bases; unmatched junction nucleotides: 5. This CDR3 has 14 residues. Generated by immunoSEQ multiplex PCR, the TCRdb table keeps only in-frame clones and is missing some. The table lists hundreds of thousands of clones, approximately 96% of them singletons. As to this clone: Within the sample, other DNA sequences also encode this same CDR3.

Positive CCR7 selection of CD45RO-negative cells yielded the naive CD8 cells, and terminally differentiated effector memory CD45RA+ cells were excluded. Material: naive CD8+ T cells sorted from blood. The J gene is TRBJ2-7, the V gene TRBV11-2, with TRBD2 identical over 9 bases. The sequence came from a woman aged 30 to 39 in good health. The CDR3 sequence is CASSFSGRGNEQYF. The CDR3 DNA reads TGTGCCAGCAGCTTTAGCGGGAGAGGCAACGAGCAGTACTTC.